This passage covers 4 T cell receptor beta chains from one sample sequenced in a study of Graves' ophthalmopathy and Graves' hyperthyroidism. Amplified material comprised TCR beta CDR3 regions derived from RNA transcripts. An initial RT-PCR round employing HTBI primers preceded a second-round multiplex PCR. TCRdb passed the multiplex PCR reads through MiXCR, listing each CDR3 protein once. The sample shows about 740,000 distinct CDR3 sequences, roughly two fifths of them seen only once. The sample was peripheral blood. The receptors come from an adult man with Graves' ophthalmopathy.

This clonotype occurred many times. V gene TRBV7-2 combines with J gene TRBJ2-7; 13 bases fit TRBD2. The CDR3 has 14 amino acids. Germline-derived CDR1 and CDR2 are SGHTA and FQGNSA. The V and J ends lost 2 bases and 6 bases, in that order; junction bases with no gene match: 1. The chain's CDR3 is CASSLTSGRAEQYF. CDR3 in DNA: TGTGCCAGCAGCTTAACTAGCGGGAGGGCCGAGCAGTACTTC.

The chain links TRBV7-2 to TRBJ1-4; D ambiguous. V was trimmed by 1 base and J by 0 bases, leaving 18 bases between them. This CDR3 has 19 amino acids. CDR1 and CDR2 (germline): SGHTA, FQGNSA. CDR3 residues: CASSLDLWTYLSTNEKLFF. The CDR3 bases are TGTGCCAGCAGCTTAGACCTTTGGACCTACCTCTCAACTAATGAAAAACTGTTTTTT.

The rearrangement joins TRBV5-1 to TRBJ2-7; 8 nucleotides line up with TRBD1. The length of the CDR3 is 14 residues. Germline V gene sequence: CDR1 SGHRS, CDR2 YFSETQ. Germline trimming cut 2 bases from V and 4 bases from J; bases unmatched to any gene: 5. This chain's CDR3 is CASSFDRGQYEQYF. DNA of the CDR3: TGCGCCAGCAGCTTCGACAGGGGACAATACGAGCAGTACTTC.

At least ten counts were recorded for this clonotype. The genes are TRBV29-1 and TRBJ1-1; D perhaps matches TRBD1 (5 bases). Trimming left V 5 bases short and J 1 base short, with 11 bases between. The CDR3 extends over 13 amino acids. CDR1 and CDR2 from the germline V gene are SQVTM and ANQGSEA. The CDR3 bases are TGCAGCGTTTATGGGGGGGGGAACACTGAAGCTTTCTTT. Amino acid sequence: CSVYGGGNTEAFF.